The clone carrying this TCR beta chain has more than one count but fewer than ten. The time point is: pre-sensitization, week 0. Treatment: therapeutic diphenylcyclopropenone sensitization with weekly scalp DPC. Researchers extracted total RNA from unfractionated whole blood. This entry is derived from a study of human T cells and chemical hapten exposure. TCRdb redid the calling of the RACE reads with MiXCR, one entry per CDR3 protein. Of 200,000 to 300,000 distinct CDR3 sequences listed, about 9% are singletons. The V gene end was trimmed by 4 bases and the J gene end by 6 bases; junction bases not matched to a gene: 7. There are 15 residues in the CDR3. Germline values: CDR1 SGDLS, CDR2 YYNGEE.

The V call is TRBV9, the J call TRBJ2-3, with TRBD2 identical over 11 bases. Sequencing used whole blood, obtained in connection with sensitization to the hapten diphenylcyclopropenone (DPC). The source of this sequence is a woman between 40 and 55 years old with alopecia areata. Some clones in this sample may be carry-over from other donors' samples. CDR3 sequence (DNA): TGTGCCAGCAGCAAACTAGCGGGAGACTTGGATACGCAGTATTTT. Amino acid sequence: CASSKLAGDLDTQYF.